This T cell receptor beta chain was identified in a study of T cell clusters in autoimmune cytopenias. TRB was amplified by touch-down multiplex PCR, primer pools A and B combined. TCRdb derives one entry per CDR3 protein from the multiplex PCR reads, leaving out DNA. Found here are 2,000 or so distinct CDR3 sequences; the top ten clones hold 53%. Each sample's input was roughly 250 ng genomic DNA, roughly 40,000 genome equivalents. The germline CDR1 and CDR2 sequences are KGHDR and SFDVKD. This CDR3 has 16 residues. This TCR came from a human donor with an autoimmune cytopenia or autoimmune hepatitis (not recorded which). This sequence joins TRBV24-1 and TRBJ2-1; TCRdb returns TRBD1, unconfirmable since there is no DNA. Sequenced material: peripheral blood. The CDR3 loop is CATSDAGTGSSNEQFF.